These T cell receptor beta chains were read from a single sample in a study of identical twins. MiXCR, applied by TCRdb to the 5' RACE reads, yields one record per CDR3 protein. The table has around 650,000 distinct CDR3 sequences, about 7.6% seen once. The data were also submitted as part of a second study, on yellow fever vaccine responses in identical twins.

The specimen sequenced was PBMCs. These receptor sequences come from a woman younger than 30 in good health. CDR3s include the opening cysteine and the closing phenylalanine or tryptophan. Each record gives: D gene, J gene, clone size, V gene, CDR3 DNA, CDR3 protein. The D gene is left open where the match is weak. Some rows mark clone size as missing; the rest say once, few, many or name a class of expanded clone.

D: TRBD1
J: TRBJ2-7
size: many
V: TRBV29-1
DNA: TGCAGCGTTGGGACAGGGCTCTACGAGCAGTACTTC
CDR3: CSVGTGLYEQYF

D: TRBD1
J: TRBJ1-2
size: few
V: TRBV20-1
DNA: TGCAGTGCTAGTAGCGGTAGGGGGCAGGAATATGGCTACACCTTC
CDR3: CSASSGRGQEYGYTF

D: TRBD2
J: TRBJ2-3
size: .
V: TRBV10-3
DNA: TGTGCCATCAAGGGACTAGCGGGAGGCTCAGATACGCAGTATTTT
CDR3: CAIKGLAGGSDTQYF

D: TRBD1
J: TRBJ1-2
size: many
V: TRBV7-8
DNA: TGTGCCAGCAGCCCGCAGACAGGGGTTGGCTACACCTTC
CDR3: CASSPQTGVGYTF

D: .
J: TRBJ1-4
size: .
V: TRBV24-1
DNA: TGTGCCACCAGTGAAGGGACAAGGCTAAATGAAAAACTGTTTTTT
CDR3: CATSEGTRLNEKLFF

D: TRBD1
J: TRBJ2-1
size: few
V: TRBV20-1
DNA: TGCAGTGCTAGAGCTGGACAGGGCTATAATGAGCAGTTCTTC
CDR3: CSARAGQGYNEQFF

D: .
J: TRBJ1-5
size: few
V: TRBV20-1
DNA: TGCAGTGCCGCGATCGGGGGGGATCAGCCCCAGCATTTT
CDR3: CSAAIGGDQPQHF

D: .
J: TRBJ1-1
size: .
V: TRBV11-2
DNA: TGTGCCAGCAGCTTAGATGTAGGTGTGAACACTGAAGCTTTCTTT
CDR3: CASSLDVGVNTEAFF

D: TRBD1
J: TRBJ1-6
size: few
V: TRBV27
DNA: TGTGCCAGCAGAGCGGGACAGCGGACCTTGAGTTCACCCCTCCACTTT
CDR3: CASRAGQRTLSSPLHF

D: .
J: TRBJ2-6
size: .
V: TRBV7-9
DNA: TGTGCCGGGTACAGGAACTCTGGGGCCAACGTCCTGACTTTC
CDR3: CAGYRNSGANVLTF

D: TRBD2
J: TRBJ2-3
size: .
V: TRBV2
DNA: TGTGCCAGCTGGCACCCGGGACTAGCGGGGGGGAGCACAGATACGCAGTATTTT
CDR3: CASWHPGLAGGSTDTQYF

D: .
J: TRBJ2-7
size: .
V: TRBV28
DNA: TGTGCCAGCAGACCAGGGGGGATAGAGTCGGTCGAGCAGTACTTC
CDR3: CASRPGGIESVEQYF

D: .
J: TRBJ2-1
size: .
V: TRBV5-4
DNA: TGTGCCAGCAGCTTGGGAGTCAGGACGGCCTGGGATGAGCAGTTCTTC
CDR3: CASSLGVRTAWDEQFF

D: .
J: TRBJ1-5
size: few
V: TRBV7-9
DNA: TGTGCCAGCAGCCTCCCGGGGGGGCCCCAGCATTTT
CDR3: CASSLPGGPQHF

D: .
J: TRBJ2-7
size: few
V: TRBV5-1
DNA: TGCGCCAGCAGCTTGGGGGACTTAGCCTACGAGCAGTACTTC
CDR3: CASSLGDLAYEQYF

D: .
J: TRBJ2-3
size: .
V: TRBV28
DNA: TGTGCCAGCACTCTCGGCAGGGGAGACACAGATACGCAGTATTTT
CDR3: CASTLGRGDTDTQYF

D: .
J: TRBJ1-1
size: many
V: TRBV12-3/TRBV12-4
DNA: TGTGCCAGCCGGAGGGGAGGGACTGAAGCTTTCTTT
CDR3: CASRRGGTEAFF

D: .
J: TRBJ2-5
size: .
V: TRBV5-1
DNA: TGCGCCAGCAGCTTGGAGGGTCTCCGGGGAGAGACCCAGTACTTC
CDR3: CASSLEGLRGETQYF

D: .
J: TRBJ2-1
size: many
V: TRBV3-1
DNA: TGTGCCAGCAGCCAAGATTGGGGCTGGCTGGCAAGTCAGTTCTTC
CDR3: CASSQDWGWLASQFF

D: .
J: TRBJ2-1
size: many
V: TRBV12-3/TRBV12-4
DNA: TGTGCCAGCAGTTTCGCCGGGAGTTCCTACAATGAGCAGTTCTTC
CDR3: CASSFAGSSYNEQFF

D: .
J: TRBJ1-2
size: many
V: TRBV27
DNA: TGTGCCAGCAGTTTATACGGAGGTCCCGTCGCTAACTATGGCTACACCTTC
CDR3: CASSLYGGPVANYGYTF

D: .
J: TRBJ2-3
size: .
V: TRBV27
DNA: TGTGCCAGCACCTCCCTTCATCCAGCGGGTAGCACAGATACGCAGTATTTT
CDR3: CASTSLHPAGSTDTQYF

D: .
J: TRBJ2-1
size: few
V: TRBV4-2
DNA: TGTGCCAGCAGCCAAGATTGGGCCAGCAGGTCCTACAATGAGCAGTTCTTC
CDR3: CASSQDWASRSYNEQFF

D: .
J: TRBJ2-1
size: .
V: TRBV7-3
DNA: TGTGCCAGCAGCTTAACGTCTTCCGCGGGCGGTGAGCAGTTCTTC
CDR3: CASSLTSSAGGEQFF

D: .
J: TRBJ2-7
size: few
V: TRBV28
DNA: TGTGCCAGCAGTTTCGTGGGCTCCTACGAGCAGTACTTC
CDR3: CASSFVGSYEQYF

D: .
J: TRBJ2-2
size: many
V: TRBV7-9
DNA: TGTGCCAGCCGCATAACCGGGGAGCTGTTTTTT
CDR3: CASRITGELFF

D: TRBD2
J: TRBJ2-1
size: .
V: TRBV7-9
DNA: TGTGCCAGCAGTGTAGCGGGAGGGCCGGGGGAGCAGTTCTTC
CDR3: CASSVAGGPGEQFF

D: TRBD2
J: TRBJ2-3
size: few
V: TRBV5-1
DNA: TGCGCCAGCAGCTTGGCCCCAGCGGGGACCAGCACAGATACGCAGTATTTT
CDR3: CASSLAPAGTSTDTQYF

D: TRBD2
J: TRBJ2-3
size: few
V: TRBV6-4
DNA: TGTGCCAGCAGCGCCCTAGCGGGAGGACCCGATACGCAGTATTTT
CDR3: CASSALAGGPDTQYF

D: TRBD2
J: TRBJ2-3
size: many
V: TRBV2
DNA: TGTGCCAGCAGAACCCCGGGGGGGAGCACAGATACGCAGTATTTT
CDR3: CASRTPGGSTDTQYF

D: TRBD2
J: TRBJ2-1
size: many
V: TRBV7-6
DNA: TGTGCCAGCAGCCCGAGGACTAGCGGGAAAATTATGGGCACCTACAATGAGCAGTTCTTC
CDR3: CASSPRTSGKIMGTYNEQFF

D: .
J: TRBJ2-1
size: many
V: TRBV6-5
DNA: TGTGCCAGCAGTTACTCTGGGTTTGGAGCCTACAATGAGCAGTTCTTC
CDR3: CASSYSGFGAYNEQFF

D: .
J: TRBJ1-6
size: few
V: TRBV4-1
DNA: TGCGCCAGCAGCCAAGATCTGGGGACGGCATCACCCCTCCACTTT
CDR3: CASSQDLGTASPLHF

D: .
J: TRBJ1-1
size: many
V: TRBV7-9
DNA: TGTGCCAGCAGCCGGACCTCCGGGCCTACATTGGGCGCTTTCTTT
CDR3: CASSRTSGPTLGAFF

D: .
J: TRBJ2-3
size: .
V: TRBV2
DNA: TGTGCCAGCAGGGGGGAACTAGCAACGCAGTATTTT
CDR3: CASRGELATQYF

D: TRBD1
J: TRBJ2-1
size: .
V: TRBV10-3
DNA: TGTGCCATCAGTGACCGAGACAGGGTCAATGAGCAGTTCTTC
CDR3: CAISDRDRVNEQFF

D: TRBD1
J: TRBJ1-1
size: many
V: TRBV4-2
DNA: TGTGCCAGCAGCCCTGCGGGACAGGGGGTCCTTTTCTTT
CDR3: CASSPAGQGVLFF

D: .
J: TRBJ2-5
size: few
V: TRBV7-6
DNA: TGTGCCAGCAGCGGCTCCGGGAGAATAGAGACCCAGTACTTC
CDR3: CASSGSGRIETQYF

D: TRBD2
J: TRBJ2-1
size: .
V: TRBV15
DNA: TGTGCCACCAGCAGAGTAGCGGGGGAGGTGAATGAGCAGTTCTTC
CDR3: CATSRVAGEVNEQFF

D: TRBD2
J: TRBJ2-1
size: many
V: TRBV6-1
DNA: TGTGCCAGCAGTCATAGGCGGGAGGGGAACAATGAGCAGTTCTTC
CDR3: CASSHRREGNNEQFF

D: TRBD1
J: TRBJ2-7
size: .
V: TRBV24-1
DNA: TGTGCCACCAGTGATCGCCGACAGGGCTACGAGCAGTACTTC
CDR3: CATSDRRQGYEQYF

D: TRBD2
J: TRBJ2-7
size: few
V: TRBV20-1
DNA: TGCAGTGCTGGGGTAGCGGGAGGGTCACACGAGCAGTACTTC
CDR3: CSAGVAGGSHEQYF

D: TRBD2
J: TRBJ2-2
size: few
V: TRBV2
DNA: TGTGCCAGCAGTGCTAGCGGGGGGGCCGGGGAGCTGTTTTTT
CDR3: CASSASGGAGELFF

D: .
J: TRBJ2-5
size: many
V: TRBV28
DNA: TGTGCCAGCAGTCTGGTGGTCGGGACCCAGTACTTC
CDR3: CASSLVVGTQYF

D: .
J: TRBJ2-2
size: .
V: TRBV15
DNA: TGTGCCACCAGCAGAGGTGGCGGCCCCGGGGAGCTGTTTTTT
CDR3: CATSRGGGPGELFF

D: .
J: TRBJ1-2
size: .
V: TRBV20-1
DNA: TGCAGTGCTTACCCGACCGAGAACTATGGCTACACCTTC
CDR3: CSAYPTENYGYTF

D: .
J: TRBJ1-1
size: .
V: TRBV7-9
DNA: TGTGCCAGCAGCTTCGGCGGCGCCGAGGCTGAAGCTTTCTTT
CDR3: CASSFGGAEAEAFF

D: .
J: TRBJ2-1
size: .
V: TRBV3-1
DNA: TGTGCCAGCAGCCAAGCACTAAGTACTGAGCAGTTCTTC
CDR3: CASSQALSTEQFF

D: TRBD2
J: TRBJ2-2
size: few
V: TRBV11-2
DNA: TGTGCCAGCAGCTTACCCCTCGGACTAGCGGGGGACACCGGGGAGCTGTTTTTT
CDR3: CASSLPLGLAGDTGELFF

D: TRBD1
J: TRBJ2-5
size: .
V: TRBV4-1
DNA: TGCGCCAGCAGCCAAGATGCGCCGGTTGGACAGGGGGAGACCCAGTACTTC
CDR3: CASSQDAPVGQGETQYF

D: TRBD1
J: TRBJ1-4
size: .
V: TRBV5-1
DNA: TGCGCCAGCAGCGGCAGCGGGACAGGGTTTGCTAATGAAAAACTGTTTTTT
CDR3: CASSGSGTGFANEKLFF

D: TRBD1
J: TRBJ1-1
size: many
V: TRBV5-1
DNA: TGCGCCAGCACTAGACAGGGGCTGAACACTGAAGCTTTCTTT
CDR3: CASTRQGLNTEAFF

D: TRBD2
J: TRBJ2-5
size: few
V: TRBV5-1
DNA: TGCGCCAGCAGAACTAGCGGGGGCCAAGAGACCCAGTACTTC
CDR3: CASRTSGGQETQYF